These T cell receptor beta chains were read from a single sample in a study of blood T cell repertoires in COVID-19. Here immunoSEQ multiplex PCR was the method, and the copy in TCRdb shows in-frame clones only, minus some. The sample lists over 85,000 clones; roughly 90% were seen once. Material for sequencing was peripheral blood. These receptors came from a male donor with acute or convalescent COVID-19. Each CDR3 is given with its conserved first and last residue. Fields, in order: J gene, D gene, clone size, V gene, CDR3 protein, CDR3 DNA. The D gene is left open where the match is weak. Part of the rows lack a size; the others show once, few, many or a class for expanded clones.

TRBJ2-3	TRBD2	-	TRBV5-1	CASSLRGGSAPTDTQYF	TGCGCCAGCAGCCTCCGGGGGGGTTCGGCACCCACAGATACGCAGTATTTT
TRBJ2-7	TRBD1	-	TRBV27	CASSLSIGQGSYEQYF	TGTGCCAGCAGTTTATCGATAGGACAGGGGAGCTACGAGCAGTACTTC
TRBJ1-5	-	-	TRBV5-1	CASSLEGGINQPQHF	TGCGCCAGCAGCTTGGAAGGGGGTATCAATCAGCCCCAGCATTTT
TRBJ1-2	TRBD1	few	TRBV29-1	CSLTGVDGYTF	TGCAGCTTGACAGGGGTTGATGGCTACACCTTC
TRBJ2-5	-	-	TRBV12-3/TRBV12-4	CASSFPGETQYF	TGTGCCAGCAGTTTTCCGGGAGAGACCCAGTACTTC
TRBJ2-7	TRBD1	few	TRBV19	CASSGQGAAAGLYEQYF	TGTGCCAGTAGTGGGCAGGGGGCCGCGGCCGGCCTCTACGAGCAGTACTTC
TRBJ2-7	-	-	TRBV30	CAWSSPGGVREQYF	TGTGCCTGGAGTTCCCCTGGGGGCGTACGAGAGCAGTACTTC
TRBJ2-5	TRBD2	-	TRBV2	CASSETLAGGRGEGTQYF	TGTGCCAGCAGTGAAACGCTAGCGGGGGGCCGGGGGGAAGGGACCCAGTACTTC
TRBJ1-1	-	-	TRBV6-4	CASSEQENTEAFF	TGTGCCAGCAGTGAGCAGGAGAACACTGAAGCTTTCTTT
TRBJ2-3	TRBD2	once	TRBV5-4	CASSPNQRGGPNTDTQYF	TGTGCCAGCAGCCCCAACCAGCGGGGGGGCCCCAACACAGATACGCAGTATTTT
TRBJ2-1	TRBD2	-	TRBV15	CATSRDPREAGEQFF	TGTGCCACCAGCAGAGACCCTCGGGAGGCTGGAGAGCAGTTCTTC
TRBJ1-2	TRBD1	-	TRBV7-9	CASSYPPGTGEFNYGYTF	TGTGCCAGCAGCTACCCACCTGGGACAGGGGAGTTTAACTATGGCTACACCTTC
TRBJ2-7	TRBD1	-	TRBV7-9	CASSQPGQGMNEQYF	TGTGCCAGCAGCCAACCGGGACAGGGGATGAACGAGCAGTACTTC
TRBJ2-3	TRBD1	-	TRBV5-4	CASSFDRGKDTQYF	TGTGCCAGCAGCTTTGACAGGGGGAAAGATACGCAGTATTTT
TRBJ1-3	TRBD1	-	TRBV6-1	CASSEPGQATDYFGNTIYF	TGTGCCAGCAGTGAGCCGGGACAGGCCACAGATTACTTCGGAAACACCATATATTTT
TRBJ2-6	-	-	TRBV5-1	CASSFPGAGANVLTF	TGCGCCAGCAGCTTCCCAGGGGCTGGGGCCAACGTCCTGACTTTC
TRBJ2-7	TRBD2	once	TRBV5-5	CASSLRPAGGSYEQYF	TGTGCCAGCAGCTTGAGGCCAGCGGGGGGTTCCTACGAGCAGTACTTC
TRBJ1-4	TRBD1	-	TRBV28	CASSPLGGQGNEKLFF	TGTGCCAGCAGTCCCCTCGGGGGACAGGGTAATGAAAAACTGTTTTTT
TRBJ2-2	-	once	TRBV5-6	CASSLAANTGELFF	TGTGCCAGCAGCTTAGCCGCGAACACCGGGGAGCTGTTTTTT
TRBJ2-7	TRBD1	-	TRBV24-1	CATSDAGQGNDEQYF	TGTGCCACCAGTGACGCAGGACAGGGGAATGACGAGCAGTACTTC
TRBJ2-1	TRBD1	-	TRBV7-2	CASSLGTGYEQFF	TGTGCCAGCAGCTTAGGGACAGGGTATGAGCAGTTCTTC
TRBJ2-3	-	-	TRBV5-1	CASSEMEGTQYF	TGCGCCAGCAGTGAGATGGAGGGTACGCAGTATTTT